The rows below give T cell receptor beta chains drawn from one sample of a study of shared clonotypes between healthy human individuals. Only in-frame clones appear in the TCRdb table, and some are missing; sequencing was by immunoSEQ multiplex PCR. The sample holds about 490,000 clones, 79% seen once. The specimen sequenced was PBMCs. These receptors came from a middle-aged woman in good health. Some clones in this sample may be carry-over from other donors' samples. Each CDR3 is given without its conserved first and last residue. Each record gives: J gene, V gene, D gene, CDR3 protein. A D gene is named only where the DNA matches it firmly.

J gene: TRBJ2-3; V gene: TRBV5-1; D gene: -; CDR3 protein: ASSQEVVSITDTQY
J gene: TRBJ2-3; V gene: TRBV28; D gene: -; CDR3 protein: ASRQTSTDTQY
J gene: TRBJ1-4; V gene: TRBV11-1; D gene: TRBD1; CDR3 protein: ASSLNTGARGGKLF
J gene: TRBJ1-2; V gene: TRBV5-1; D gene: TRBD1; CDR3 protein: ASSPQGGNYGYT
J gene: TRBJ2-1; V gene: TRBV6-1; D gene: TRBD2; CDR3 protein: ASNPDASGSNEQF
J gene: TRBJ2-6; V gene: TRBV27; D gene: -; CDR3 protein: ASQGNGANVLT
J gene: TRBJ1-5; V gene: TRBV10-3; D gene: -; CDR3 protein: AISVDLLNQPQH
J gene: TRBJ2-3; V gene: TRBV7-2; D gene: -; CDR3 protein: ASSLGLASTDTQY
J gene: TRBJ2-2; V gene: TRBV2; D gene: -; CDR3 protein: ASSSTNTGELF
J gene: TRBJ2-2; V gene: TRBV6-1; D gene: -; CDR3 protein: ASSEQSLGELF
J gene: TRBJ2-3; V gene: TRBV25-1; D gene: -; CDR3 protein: ASRDTRRPTTQY
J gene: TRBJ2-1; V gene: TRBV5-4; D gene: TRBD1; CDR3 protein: ASSGTGSRNEQF
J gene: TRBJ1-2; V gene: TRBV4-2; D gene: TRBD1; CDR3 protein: ASSIRQGGDGYT
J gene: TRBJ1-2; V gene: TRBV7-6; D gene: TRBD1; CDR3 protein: ASSTGQGVYGYT
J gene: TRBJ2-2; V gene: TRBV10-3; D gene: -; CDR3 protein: AINGAKANTGELF
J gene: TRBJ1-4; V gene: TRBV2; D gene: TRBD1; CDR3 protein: ASSLEDRVYEKLF
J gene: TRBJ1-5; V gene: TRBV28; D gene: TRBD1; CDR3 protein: ASSGQGWGGGNNQPQH
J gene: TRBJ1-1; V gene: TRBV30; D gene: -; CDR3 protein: AWSVKIGTGLGYTEAF
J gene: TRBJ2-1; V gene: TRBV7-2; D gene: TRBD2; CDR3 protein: ASSLSSGGLYNEQF
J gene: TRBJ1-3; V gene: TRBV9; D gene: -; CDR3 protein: ASSVGGADTIY
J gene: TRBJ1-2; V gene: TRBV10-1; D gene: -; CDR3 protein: ASSSHLQAVNYGYT
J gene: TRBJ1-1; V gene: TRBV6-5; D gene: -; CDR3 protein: ASIGRLNTEAF
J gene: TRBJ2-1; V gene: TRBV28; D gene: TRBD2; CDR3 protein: ASNPTSFFYNEQF
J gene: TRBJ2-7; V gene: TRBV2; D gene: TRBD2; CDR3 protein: ASSPRSGKPYEQY
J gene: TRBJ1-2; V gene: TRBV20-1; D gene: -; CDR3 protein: SAQIYGYT
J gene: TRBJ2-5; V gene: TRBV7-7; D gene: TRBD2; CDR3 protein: ASTPGGSGETQY
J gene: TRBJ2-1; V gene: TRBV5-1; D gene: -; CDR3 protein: ASSSRTPPPHNEQF
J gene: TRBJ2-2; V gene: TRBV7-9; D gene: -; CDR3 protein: ASSRGGLTGELF
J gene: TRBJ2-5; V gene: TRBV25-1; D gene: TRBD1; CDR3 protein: ASSEWAGGAETQY
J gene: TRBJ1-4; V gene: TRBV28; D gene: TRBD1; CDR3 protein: ASSSRGTDNEKLF
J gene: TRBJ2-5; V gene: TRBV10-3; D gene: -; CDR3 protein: AIRGSQETQY
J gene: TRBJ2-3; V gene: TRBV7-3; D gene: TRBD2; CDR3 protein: ASSHGLADTQY
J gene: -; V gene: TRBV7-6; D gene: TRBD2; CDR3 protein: ASSLAGTSFYEQY
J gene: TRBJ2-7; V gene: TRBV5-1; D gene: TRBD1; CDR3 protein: ASSLGTGSLEQY
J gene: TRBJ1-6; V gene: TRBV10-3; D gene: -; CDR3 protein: AISEWGGGNSPLH
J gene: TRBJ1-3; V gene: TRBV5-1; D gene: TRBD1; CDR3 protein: ASSLGGGENTIY
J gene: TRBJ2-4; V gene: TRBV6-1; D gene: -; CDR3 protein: ASSEGGTKNIQY
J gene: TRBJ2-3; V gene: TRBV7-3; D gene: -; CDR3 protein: ASSVTGSDTQY
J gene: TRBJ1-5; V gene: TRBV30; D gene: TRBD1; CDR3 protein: AWSVQTGRQPQH
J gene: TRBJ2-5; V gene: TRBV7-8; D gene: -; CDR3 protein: ASFTWLETQY
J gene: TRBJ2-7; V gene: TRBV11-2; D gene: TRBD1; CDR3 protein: ASSVYRGRGRSLHYEQY
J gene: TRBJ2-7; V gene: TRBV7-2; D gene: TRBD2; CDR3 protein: ASSLTSGRAASYEQY
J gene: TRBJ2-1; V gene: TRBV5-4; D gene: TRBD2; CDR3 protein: ASRSAGGQINEQF
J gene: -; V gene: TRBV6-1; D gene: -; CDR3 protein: ASSEAHRVYEQY
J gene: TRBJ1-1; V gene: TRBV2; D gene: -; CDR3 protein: ASSDSTEAF
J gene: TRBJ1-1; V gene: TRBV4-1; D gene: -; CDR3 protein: ASSLGLWDTEAF
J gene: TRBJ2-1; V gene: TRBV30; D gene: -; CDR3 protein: ARTEGLSNNEQF
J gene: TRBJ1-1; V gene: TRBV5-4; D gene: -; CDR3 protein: ASSSRAQGTGTEAF
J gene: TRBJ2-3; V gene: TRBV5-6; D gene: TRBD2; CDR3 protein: ASSPTSGTADTQY
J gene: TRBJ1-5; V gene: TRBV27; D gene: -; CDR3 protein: ASSLSPYSNQPQH
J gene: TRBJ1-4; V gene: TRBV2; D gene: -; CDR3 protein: ASSEALANEKLF
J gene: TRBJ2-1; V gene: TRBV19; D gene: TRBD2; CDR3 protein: ASSITGVAGGPRYEQF
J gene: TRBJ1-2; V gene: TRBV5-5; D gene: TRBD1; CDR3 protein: ASSLVQGGTVYGYT
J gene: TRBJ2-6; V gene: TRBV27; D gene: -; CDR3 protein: ASSLDRANVLT
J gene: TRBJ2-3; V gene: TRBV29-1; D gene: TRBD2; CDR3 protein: SEEREGSDTQY
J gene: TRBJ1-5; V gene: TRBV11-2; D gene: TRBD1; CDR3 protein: ASSRDRGQPQH
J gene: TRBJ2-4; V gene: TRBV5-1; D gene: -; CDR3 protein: ASSFVHKPGDIQY